This TCR beta chain was observed in a study of HIV-infected patients and healthy controls. This clonotype was observed at least ten times. Its antigen is still unknown. Approximately 500 ng RNA was reverse transcribed with alpha and beta constant-region primers. Each of the alpha and beta chains got its own library through chain-specific third strand synthesis with indices. One primer pair amplified all rearrangements per chain; each cDNA got molecular barcodes. Two random hexamers, added before amplification and joined, formed each molecule's 12-nucleotide barcode. TCRdb passed the 5' RACE reads through MiXCR, listing each CDR3 protein once. Of approximately 16,000 distinct CDR3 sequences listed, more than 8% are singletons. The repertoire came from unfractionated whole blood and reflected all unsorted peripheral T cells. Regarding the study as a whole: HIV+ repertoires were severely depleted of MAIT alpha-chain CDR3s, unlike healthy controls.

CDR3 length equals 17 residues. CDR1 and CDR2 from the germline V gene are MNHEY and SVGAGI. V lost 0 bases and J lost 3; bases outside the gene matches: 10. The sequenced sample consisted of blood. The chain is built from TRBV6-5 and TRBJ1-2, with 7 positions matching TRBD1. This receptor was identified in an adult in good health. The CDR3 region has the DNA TGTGCCAGCAGTTACTCGGCAGGGGGTTCCAGATACTATGGCTACACCTTC. It encodes CASSYSAGGSRYYGYTF.